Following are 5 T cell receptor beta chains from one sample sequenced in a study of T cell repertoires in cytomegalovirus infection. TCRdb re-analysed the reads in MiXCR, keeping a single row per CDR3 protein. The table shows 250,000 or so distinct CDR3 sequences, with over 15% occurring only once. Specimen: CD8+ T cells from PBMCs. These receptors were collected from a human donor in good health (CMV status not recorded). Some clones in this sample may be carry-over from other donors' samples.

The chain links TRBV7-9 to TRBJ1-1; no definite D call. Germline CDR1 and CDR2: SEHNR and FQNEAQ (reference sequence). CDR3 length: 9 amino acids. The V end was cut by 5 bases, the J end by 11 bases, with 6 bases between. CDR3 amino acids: CASSPDAFF. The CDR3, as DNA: TGTGCCAGCAGCCCAGATGCTTTCTTT. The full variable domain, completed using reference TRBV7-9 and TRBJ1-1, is DTGVSQNPRHKITKRGQNVTFRCDPISEHNRLYWYRQTLGQGPEFLTYFQNEAQLEKSRLLSDRFSAERPKGSFSTLEIQRTEQGDSAMYLCASSPDAFFGQGTRLTVV.

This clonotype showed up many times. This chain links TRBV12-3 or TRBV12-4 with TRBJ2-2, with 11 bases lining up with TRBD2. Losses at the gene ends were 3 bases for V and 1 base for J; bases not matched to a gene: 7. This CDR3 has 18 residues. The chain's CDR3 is CASSLSSGGALNTGELFF. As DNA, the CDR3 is TGTGCCAGCAGTTTGAGTAGCGGGGGGGCCCTGAACACCGGGGAGCTGTTTTTT.

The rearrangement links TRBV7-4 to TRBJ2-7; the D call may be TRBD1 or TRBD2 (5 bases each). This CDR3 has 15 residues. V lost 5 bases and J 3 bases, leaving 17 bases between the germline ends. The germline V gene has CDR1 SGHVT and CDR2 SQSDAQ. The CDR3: CASSPGTERYYEQYF. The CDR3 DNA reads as TGTGCCAGCAGCCCAGGGACCGAAAGATACTACGAGCAGTACTTC.

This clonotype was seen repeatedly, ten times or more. DNA of the CDR3: TGTGCCACTAAGCCTGGGTACAATGAGCAGTTCTTC. It yields the protein CATKPGYNEQFF. This rearrangement joins TRBV12-3 or TRBV12-4 to TRBJ2-1; D call uncertain. The CDR3 consists of 12 residues. Trimming took 10 bases from V and 4 from J, leaving 11 bases between them.

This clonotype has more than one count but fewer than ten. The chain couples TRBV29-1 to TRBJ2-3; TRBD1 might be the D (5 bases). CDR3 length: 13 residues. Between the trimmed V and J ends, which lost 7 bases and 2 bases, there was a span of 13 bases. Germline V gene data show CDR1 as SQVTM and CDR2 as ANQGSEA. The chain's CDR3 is CSAVPTATDTQYF. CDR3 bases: TGCAGCGCCGTCCCGACAGCCACAGATACGCAGTATTTT.